Here is one T cell receptor beta chain with its context. The record originates from a study of regulatory T cells in long-lasting Graves disease. With iRepertoire HTBI primers and Arm-PCR of CDR3 regions, TCR beta libraries were built. Each CDR3 protein gets one entry after TCRdb re-called the multiplex PCR reads with MiXCR. This sample has 500,000 to 800,000 distinct CDR3 sequences, with around 30% found just once. Time point given: persistent/refractory GD, antithyroid drugs over 5 years with positive TRAb. PBMC RNA served as the TCR library source. Germline V gene sequence: CDR1 MDHEN, CDR2 SYDVKM. This CDR3 comprises 15 residues. V lost 5 bases and J lost 2, with 15 bases in between.

Sequencing was performed on peripheral blood mononuclear cells (PBMCs), taken when the disease was refractory, from a patient treated with antithyroid drugs. The TCR was taken from a female donor with Graves disease. This rearrangement joins TRBV28 to TRBJ2-5; D is ambiguous. CDR3 DNA: TGTGCCAGCAGTGAAAACCCGGACCGACAAGAGACCCAGTACTTC. Translated, it gives CASSENPDRQETQYF.